The rows below give T cell receptor beta chains drawn from one sample of a study of cytomegalovirus exposure and HLA in healthy donors. Profiled with immunoSEQ multiplex PCR; TCRdb holds only in-frame clones, not every one. The sample lists some 140,000 clones, 70% to 80% occurring once. Sequencing was done on a sample of PBMCs. These receptors were collected from a woman in her forties in good health and CMV-seronegative. Each CDR3 is given with its conserved first and last residue. A D gene is named only where the DNA matches it firmly. Part of the rows lack a size; the others show once, few, many or a class for expanded clones.

clone size,J gene,V gene,D gene,CDR3 protein,CDR3 DNA
NA,TRBJ2-7,TRBV13,TRBD2,CASSPGVAGDSYEQYF,TGTGCCAGCAGCCCCGGGGTAGCGGGAGATTCATACGAGCAGTACTTC
NA,TRBJ1-1,TRBV19,NA,CASSIEGVMNTEAFF,TGTGCCAGTAGTATAGAAGGGGTGATGAACACTGAAGCTTTCTTT
NA,TRBJ2-7,TRBV5-6,TRBD1,CASSGKGQGSYEQYF,TGTGCCAGCAGCGGGAAGGGACAGGGGAGCTACGAGCAGTACTTC
NA,TRBJ1-1,TRBV11-1,TRBD1,CASSPRTGGSIVNTEAFF,TGTGCCAGCAGCCCTAGGACAGGGGGATCGATAGTGAACACTGAAGCTTTCTTT
NA,TRBJ1-6,TRBV9,NA,CASSVALEYNSPLHF,TGTGCCAGCAGCGTAGCTTTGGAGTATAATTCACCCCTCCACTTT
NA,TRBJ1-4,TRBV5-5,NA,CASFLEGVREKLFF,TGTGCCAGCTTTCTCGAAGGGGTGCGAGAAAAACTGTTTTTT
once,TRBJ1-1,TRBV28,TRBD1,CASSMGQGTTEAFF,TGTGCCAGCAGTATGGGACAGGGGACCACTGAAGCTTTCTTT
NA,TRBJ2-1,TRBV5-1,TRBD2,CASSFSGRAFPEQFF,TGCGCCAGCAGCTTTAGCGGGAGGGCCTTTCCTGAGCAGTTCTTC
few,TRBJ2-1,TRBV5-1,NA,CASSSLPSVNEQFF,TGCGCCAGCAGCTCCCTGCCTTCGGTGAATGAGCAGTTCTTC
NA,TRBJ2-7,TRBV7-9,NA,CASSLGSVEHEQYF,TGTGCCAGCAGCTTAGGGAGTGTGGAACACGAGCAGTACTTC
NA,TRBJ2-6,TRBV5-1,NA,CAVSSGANVLTF,TGCGCCGTGAGCTCTGGGGCCAACGTCCTGACTTTC
NA,TRBJ1-3,TRBV5-1,NA,CASSSGTLVSSGNTIYF,TGCGCCAGCAGCAGCGGGACTCTGGTTAGCTCTGGAAACACCATATATTTT
NA,TRBJ1-1,TRBV7-9,TRBD1,CASSFSTGAEAFF,TGTGCCAGCAGCTTTAGTACAGGGGCTGAAGCTTTCTTT
NA,TRBJ1-4,TRBV5-4,NA,CASSLSQGTNEKLFF,TGTGCCAGCAGCTTATCCCAGGGAACTAATGAAAAACTGTTTTTT
NA,TRBJ2-2,TRBV6-1,NA,CASREWELFF,TGTGCCAGCAGGGAGTGGGAGCTGTTTTTT
NA,TRBJ1-4,TRBV4-1,NA,CASSRGPTSGEKLFF,TGCGCCAGCAGCCGGGGCCCAACCAGTGGTGAAAAACTGTTTTTT
NA,TRBJ2-7,TRBV28,TRBD1,CASSLTGAIYEQYF,TGTGCCAGCAGTCTGACAGGGGCAATTTACGAGCAGTACTTC
few,TRBJ1-4,TRBV6-1,TRBD1,CASSEEDRLNEKLFF,TGTGCCAGCAGTGAAGAGGACAGGCTTAATGAAAAACTGTTTTTT
NA,TRBJ2-1,TRBV4-1,NA,CASSQENRAFVGEQFF,TGCGCCAGCAGCCAAGAAAACAGGGCGTTTGTAGGTGAGCAGTTCTTC
NA,TRBJ2-7,TRBV28,NA,CASSPTGGSYEQYF,TGTGCCAGCAGCCCCACCGGGGGCTCCTACGAGCAGTACTTC
NA,TRBJ2-7,TRBV7-7,TRBD2,CASSLAMGTSGASYEQYF,TGTGCTAGCAGCTTAGCAATGGGGACTAGCGGGGCCTCCTACGAGCAGTACTTC
NA,TRBJ1-2,TRBV2,NA,CASSEDLKIMVSTF,TGTGCCAGCAGTGAAGACCTCAAGATAATGGTTAGCACCTTC
NA,TRBJ2-7,TRBV9,NA,CASSVGGSSYEQYF,TGTGCCAGCAGCGTAGGCGGGTCCTCCTACGAGCAGTACTTC
NA,TRBJ2-2,TRBV11-2,TRBD2,CASSPFAGGALNTGELFF,TGTGCCAGCAGTCCCTTCGCCGGGGGGGCTTTGAACACCGGGGAGCTGTTTTTT
few,TRBJ2-2,TRBV7-2,TRBD1,CASSRTGNTGELFF,TGTGCCAGCAGCCGGACAGGGAACACCGGGGAGCTGTTTTTT
few,TRBJ1-3,TRBV6-1,NA,CASSESGLPTGNTIYF,TGTGCCAGCAGTGAATCAGGTCTCCCCACTGGAAACACCATATATTTT
few,TRBJ2-1,TRBV29-1,NA,CSVVPSPEQFF,TGCAGCGTTGTTCCCAGTCCTGAGCAGTTCTTC
NA,TRBJ1-4,TRBV10-3,NA,CAIRDSDNEKLFF,TGTGCCATCAGGGACAGTGATAATGAAAAACTGTTTTTT
NA,TRBJ2-7,TRBV18,TRBD1,CASSPGTGPYEQYF,TGTGCCAGCTCACCGGGGACAGGGCCCTACGAGCAGTACTTC
NA,TRBJ2-5,TRBV5-6,TRBD1,CASSPPRQGSQTQYF,TGTGCCAGCAGCCCTCCAAGACAGGGGAGTCAGACCCAGTACTTC
few,TRBJ1-1,TRBV7-6,NA,CASSRGENTEAFF,TGTGCCAGCAGCAGAGGCGAAAACACTGAAGCTTTCTTT
NA,TRBJ1-1,TRBV2,NA,CATLRALNTEAFF,TGTGCCACCCTGAGGGCACTGAACACTGAAGCTTTCTTT